This TCR beta chain was captured in a study of OX40 agonist ivuxolimab in advanced cancers. Notes on the research overall: The costimulatory receptor OX40 (CD134) was targeted by ivuxolimab, a fully human IgG2 agonistic monoclonal antibody. Intravenous ivuxolimab was administered to patients every 2 weeks at six dose levels: 0.01, 0.1, 0.3, 1.5, 3 and 10 mg/kg. In the dose-escalation cohort, around four fifths of patients were male, and the mean age was approximately 60 years, with a range of about 20 to 90. Partial responses occurred in three dose-escalation patients: two with cutaneous melanoma and one with hepatocellular carcinoma. The point of sequencing TCRbeta in the periphery was to test whether ivuxolimab changed TCR sequence diversity and drove clonal T-cell expansion. Prior anti-PD-1, anti-PD-L1 or anti-CTLA-4 therapy was permitted, and approximately 40% of dose-escalation patients had received checkpoint inhibitors. The paper reports the monotherapy dose-escalation portion (N ≈ 50 patients) of the phase I ivuxolimab trial. Of the roughly 51 patients in dose escalation, about 20 had hepatocellular carcinoma, about 15 had melanoma, 9 had renal cell carcinoma and 9 had head and neck cancer.

Results and caveats for the whole study, not just this receptor: On average, CD8+ T cells showed more expanded clones than CD4+ T cells after ivuxolimab. The antigen specificity of the peripheral T cells that underwent clonal expansion was not determined. At doses from 0.1 to 3.0 mg/kg, clonal expansion was seen in both CD4+ and CD8+ blood T cells between baseline and week 6. Partial responders in the 0.1-3.0 mg/kg groups had among the lowest normalized peripheral clonal expansion, especially among CD8+ T cells. Low levels of normalized T-cell clonal expansion were also seen in some patients who did not respond.

A remark on this clone: What this receptor recognizes is not known. Per-base quality was not reported, and no clone a single base away is much larger than it.

For sequencing of the TCRbeta CDR3 region, genomic DNA was extracted from the sorted cells. TCRbeta CDR3 regions were sequenced using the immunoSEQ Assay. TCRdb mirrors the immuneACCESS table, restricted to in-frame sequences. Some clones are absent from its copies; in checked studies, under half trace to an unresolved V gene, and the reason for the others is unknown. Here the sample has over 70,000 clones; over 80% occur a single time. The top ten clones comprise about 0.53% of the sample. The trial excluded patients who had a history of autoimmune disease or who were on systemic immunosuppression. Peripheral blood for TCR sequencing was collected from all dose cohorts at baseline, on cycle 4 day 1, and on cycle 7 day 1. Samples were obtained from an open-label, multicenter, first-in-human phase I dose-escalation trial of ivuxolimab. The trial enrolled adults with locally advanced or metastatic head and neck squamous cell, hepatocellular, melanoma or renal cell carcinoma. Before TCR sequencing, CD4+ and CD8+ T cells were separately sorted from peripheral blood.

From the cysteine through the phenylalanine, the CDR3 covers 16 amino acids. Left in the record is the CDR3 DNA by itself, 48 bases read in frame from the first base. Unmatched junction bases come to 11, with V trimmed by 3 bases and J by 4 bases. The CDR1 and CDR2 encoded by the germline V gene are SGDLS and YYNGEE. The chain links TRBV9 with TRBJ2-5, and 8 junctional nucleotides match TRBD2. The clonotype comes from an adult with an advanced solid tumor such as melanoma, head and neck, liver or kidney cancer. This specimen was CD4+ or CD8+ T cells sorted from blood, taken in a trial of the OX40 agonist ivuxolimab. Read as DNA, the sequence is TGTGCCAGCAGCGCCAACCTCGGGCTAGCGGGAGAGACCCAGTACTTC. The encoded protein is CASSANLGLAGETQYF.